These T cell receptor beta chains were read from a single sample in a study of blood T cell repertoires in COVID-19. Sequenced by immunoSEQ multiplex PCR; TCRdb stores in-frame clones only, minus some. Among approximately 360,000 clones listed, over 75% were seen once. The sample consisted of PBMCs or T cells enriched from blood (not recorded which). These receptors were taken from a man between 35 and 55 years old in a cohort exposed to, infected with or recovered from COVID-19 (not recorded which). Each CDR3 is given with its conserved first and last residue. A D gene is named only where the DNA matches it firmly. Clone size appears in some rows only: once, few, many, or a class for an expanded clone.

J gene: TRBJ2-3
D gene: TRBD1
V gene: TRBV18
CDR3 length: 16
clone size: -
CDR3 DNA: TGTGCCAGCTCACCATCCGGGACAGGGTTTGCAGATACGCAGTATTTT
CDR3 protein: CASSPSGTGFADTQYF

J gene: TRBJ2-1
D gene: -
V gene: TRBV10-2
CDR3 length: 14
clone size: -
CDR3 DNA: TGCGCCAGCAGTGTTGAGGTGCGGGGCAATGAGCAGTTCTTC
CDR3 protein: CASSVEVRGNEQFF

J gene: TRBJ1-1
D gene: -
V gene: TRBV28
CDR3 length: 13
clone size: -
CDR3 DNA: TGTGCCAGCAGGGTCGGACTATACTATGAAGCTTTCTTT
CDR3 protein: CASRVGLYYEAFF

J gene: TRBJ1-1
D gene: -
V gene: TRBV18
CDR3 length: 13
clone size: -
CDR3 DNA: TGTGCCAGCTCCGGACAGTTCAGCTCTGAAGCTTTCTTT
CDR3 protein: CASSGQFSSEAFF

J gene: TRBJ2-1
D gene: -
V gene: TRBV7-9
CDR3 length: 15
clone size: -
CDR3 DNA: TGTGCCAGCAGCCTAACCCCATTAGCGACCAATGAGCAGTTCTTC
CDR3 protein: CASSLTPLATNEQFF

J gene: TRBJ2-2
D gene: TRBD1
V gene: TRBV24-1
CDR3 length: 16
clone size: -
CDR3 DNA: TGTGCCACCAGTGACCGGACAGGGACGAACACCGGGGAGCTGTTTTTT
CDR3 protein: CATSDRTGTNTGELFF

J gene: TRBJ2-7
D gene: TRBD1
V gene: TRBV27
CDR3 length: 14
clone size: -
CDR3 DNA: TGTGCCAGCAGTACTAGGGACAGGCCCTACGAGCAGTACTTC
CDR3 protein: CASSTRDRPYEQYF

J gene: TRBJ1-1
D gene: TRBD1
V gene: TRBV19
CDR3 length: 12
clone size: -
CDR3 DNA: TGTGCCAGTAGGTGGACAGGGGCTGAAGCTTTCTTT
CDR3 protein: CASRWTGAEAFF

J gene: TRBJ1-1
D gene: TRBD1
V gene: TRBV19
CDR3 length: 14
clone size: -
CDR3 DNA: TGTGCCAGTAGTTTCAGGGGGCTGAACACTGAAGCTTTCTTT
CDR3 protein: CASSFRGLNTEAFF

J gene: TRBJ1-5
D gene: TRBD1
V gene: TRBV18
CDR3 length: 16
clone size: -
CDR3 DNA: TGTGCCAGCTCACCACCGGGACAGATCGGCAATCAGCCCCAGCATTTT
CDR3 protein: CASSPPGQIGNQPQHF

J gene: TRBJ1-2
D gene: -
V gene: TRBV9
CDR3 length: 12
clone size: -
CDR3 DNA: TGTGCCAGCAGCGTTCGGAGCTATGGCTACACCTTC
CDR3 protein: CASSVRSYGYTF

J gene: TRBJ1-3
D gene: TRBD1
V gene: TRBV9
CDR3 length: 16
clone size: -
CDR3 DNA: TGTGCCAGCAGCGTATCCGGGACAGCTTCTGGAAACACCATATATTTT
CDR3 protein: CASSVSGTASGNTIYF

J gene: TRBJ2-3
D gene: TRBD1
V gene: TRBV7-3
CDR3 length: 16
clone size: -
CDR3 DNA: TGTGCCAGCAGCTTACCGACAGGGGGCGGGGCAGATACGCAGTATTTT
CDR3 protein: CASSLPTGGGADTQYF

J gene: TRBJ1-5
D gene: TRBD1
V gene: TRBV6-1
CDR3 length: 18
clone size: -
CDR3 DNA: TGTGCCAGCAGTGAAAGGGGACAGGGGGCGCGCGGCAATCAGCCCCAGCATTTT
CDR3 protein: CASSERGQGARGNQPQHF

J gene: TRBJ2-1
D gene: TRBD2
V gene: TRBV4-1
CDR3 length: 17
clone size: -
CDR3 DNA: TGCGCCAGCAGCCAAAACAAAGCGGGAAGCTCCTACAATGAGCAGTTCTTC
CDR3 protein: CASSQNKAGSSYNEQFF

J gene: TRBJ2-3
D gene: -
V gene: TRBV21-1
CDR3 length: 15
clone size: -
CDR3 DNA: TGTGCCAGCTGCCGAGAGGGATTGAGCACAGATACGCAGTATTTT
CDR3 protein: CASCREGLSTDTQYF

J gene: TRBJ2-7
D gene: -
V gene: TRBV27
CDR3 length: 13
clone size: -
CDR3 DNA: TGTGCCAGCAGTTTAGCGGGAAGGGACGAGCAGTACTTC
CDR3 protein: CASSLAGRDEQYF

J gene: TRBJ1-2
D gene: -
V gene: TRBV3-1/TRBV3-2
CDR3 length: 16
clone size: -
CDR3 DNA: TGTGCCAGCAGCCAAGATGTAAGGGGTGGGTACTATGGCTACACCTTC
CDR3 protein: CASSQDVRGGYYGYTF

J gene: TRBJ1-2
D gene: -
V gene: TRBV15
CDR3 length: 15
clone size: -
CDR3 DNA: TGTGCCACCAGCGGAGGAAGGGAGTCGGGCTATGGCTACACCTTC
CDR3 protein: CATSGGRESGYGYTF

J gene: TRBJ2-1
D gene: TRBD2
V gene: TRBV10-3
CDR3 length: 15
clone size: -
CDR3 DNA: TGTGCCATCAGAGCTGGGACTAGCGGGAGCGGTGAGCAGTTCTTC
CDR3 protein: CAIRAGTSGSGEQFF

J gene: TRBJ1-3
D gene: -
V gene: TRBV2
CDR3 length: 14
clone size: -
CDR3 DNA: TGTGCCAGCAGTGATTTTCAATCTGGAAACACCATATATTTT
CDR3 protein: CASSDFQSGNTIYF

J gene: TRBJ2-1
D gene: TRBD1
V gene: TRBV4-1
CDR3 length: 15
clone size: -
CDR3 DNA: TGCGCCAGCAGCCACCGGACAGGGACCTACAATGAGCAGTTCTTC
CDR3 protein: CASSHRTGTYNEQFF

J gene: TRBJ1-1
D gene: -
V gene: TRBV15
CDR3 length: 14
clone size: -
CDR3 DNA: TGTGCCACCAGCAGAGGCACCCAGGACACTGAAGCTTTCTTT
CDR3 protein: CATSRGTQDTEAFF

J gene: TRBJ1-1
D gene: -
V gene: TRBV2
CDR3 length: 14
clone size: -
CDR3 DNA: TGTGCCAGCAGTGTTCAGGGTTTGAACACTGAAGCTTTCTTT
CDR3 protein: CASSVQGLNTEAFF

J gene: TRBJ2-1
D gene: -
V gene: TRBV6-4
CDR3 length: 15
clone size: -
CDR3 DNA: TGTGCCAGCAGTGAGGAGGTCCTCCCGAACTATGAGCAGTTCTTC
CDR3 protein: CASSEEVLPNYEQFF

J gene: TRBJ1-1
D gene: -
V gene: TRBV5-1
CDR3 length: 14
clone size: -
CDR3 DNA: TGCGCCAGCAGCTTGGGTGACGGAGACACTGAAGCTTTCTTT
CDR3 protein: CASSLGDGDTEAFF

J gene: TRBJ2-7
D gene: TRBD2
V gene: TRBV29-1
CDR3 length: 17
clone size: -
CDR3 DNA: TGCAGCGTTGAGTTAGGGACCACGGGACTAGCGGGTAACGAGCAGTACTTC
CDR3 protein: CSVELGTTGLAGNEQYF

J gene: TRBJ2-5
D gene: TRBD2
V gene: TRBV7-9
CDR3 length: 14
clone size: -
CDR3 DNA: TGTGCCAGCAGCCTAGCGGGAGTGGAAGAGACCCAGTACTTC
CDR3 protein: CASSLAGVEETQYF

J gene: TRBJ2-1
D gene: TRBD2
V gene: TRBV4-1
CDR3 length: 20
clone size: -
CDR3 DNA: TGCGCCAGCAGCCAAGCGGGACTAGCGGGAGGACCCAGATTATACAATGAGCAGTTCTTC
CDR3 protein: CASSQAGLAGGPRLYNEQFF

J gene: TRBJ1-2
D gene: -
V gene: TRBV10-1
CDR3 length: 13
clone size: -
CDR3 DNA: TGCGCCAGCAGTGAGTCGACAGACTATGGCTACACCTTC
CDR3 protein: CASSESTDYGYTF

J gene: TRBJ2-3
D gene: -
V gene: TRBV4-1
CDR3 length: 16
clone size: -
CDR3 DNA: TGCGCCAGCAGCCAAGTTCAGGGGTCCCCTTCAGATACGCAGTATTTT
CDR3 protein: CASSQVQGSPSDTQYF

J gene: TRBJ1-2
D gene: TRBD1
V gene: TRBV20-1
CDR3 length: 11
clone size: -
CDR3 DNA: TGCAGTGCAGGACAGGGGGGCGGCTACACCTTC
CDR3 protein: CSAGQGGGYTF

J gene: TRBJ2-1
D gene: TRBD2
V gene: TRBV15
CDR3 length: 17
clone size: -
CDR3 DNA: TGTGCCACCAGCACCCGCCCCTTGGCTAGCGGGTTCAATGAGCAGTTCTTC
CDR3 protein: CATSTRPLASGFNEQFF

J gene: TRBJ1-1
D gene: TRBD1
V gene: TRBV19
CDR3 length: 15
clone size: -
CDR3 DNA: TGTGCCAGTAGGACAGGGGGCGCGTTGGGCACTGAAGCTTTCTTT
CDR3 protein: CASRTGGALGTEAFF

J gene: TRBJ1-5
D gene: -
V gene: TRBV28
CDR3 length: 14
clone size: -
CDR3 DNA: TGTGCCAGCAGTTTATATCAGAGCAATCAGCCCCAGCATTTT
CDR3 protein: CASSLYQSNQPQHF

J gene: TRBJ2-3
D gene: TRBD1
V gene: TRBV7-9
CDR3 length: 15
clone size: once
CDR3 DNA: TGTGCCAGCAGCAACGGACAGGGGGCGGTTGATACGCAGTATTTT
CDR3 protein: CASSNGQGAVDTQYF